The rows below give T cell receptor beta chains drawn from one sample of a study of blood T cell repertoires in COVID-19. Generated by immunoSEQ multiplex PCR, the TCRdb table keeps only in-frame clones and is missing some. The sample gives about 100,000 clones, about 89% of which show up once; about 5.3% is in the top ten. Sample: peripheral blood. The receptors shown here come from a man aged 35 to 55 with active or convalescent COVID-19. Both conserved end residues are part of each CDR3. Each record gives: clone size, D gene, J gene, V gene, CDR3 protein, CDR3 DNA. The D gene is left open where the match is weak. Only some rows state a clone size, as once, few, many or a class for expanded clones.

>.|TRBD2|TRBJ2-7|TRBV7-3
CASSQGLAGVGEQYF
TGTGCCAGCAGCCAGGGACTAGCGGGAGTAGGGGAGCAGTACTTC
>.|.|TRBJ2-1|TRBV10-3
CAISDPSNEQFF
TGTGCCATCAGTGATCCCTCCAATGAGCAGTTCTTC
>.|.|TRBJ2-1|TRBV28
CASSLGQGLGNEQFF
TGTGCCAGCAGTTTAGGCCAGGGTTTAGGGAATGAGCAGTTCTTC
>.|.|TRBJ2-3|TRBV9
CASSVEGTSTDTQYF
TGTGCCAGCAGCGTAGAAGGGACTAGCACAGATACGCAGTATTTT
>.|.|TRBJ1-5|TRBV28
CASSLLYQPQHF
TGTGCCAGCAGTCTACTTTATCAGCCCCAGCATTTT
>.|TRBD2|TRBJ2-1|TRBV7-2
CASSLMKAGTRGNEQFF
TGTGCCAGCAGCTTAATGAAGGCCGGGACTAGGGGCAATGAGCAGTTCTTC
>.|TRBD1|TRBJ1-4|TRBV13
CASSLTLLAGTGGVKLFF
TGTGCCAGCAGCTTAACGCTCCTGGCCGGGACAGGAGGGGTAAAACTGTTTTTT
>.|.|TRBJ2-1|TRBV5-6
CASSPDRNEQFF
TGTGCCAGCAGCCCGGACAGAAATGAGCAGTTCTTC
>.|.|TRBJ2-5|TRBV14
CASSHVTSRETQYF
TGTGCCAGCAGCCACGTGACTAGTCGGGAGACCCAGTACTTC
>.|TRBD2|TRBJ2-3|TRBV28
CASSWLAGGMYTQYF
TGTGCCAGCAGCTGGCTAGCGGGAGGGATGTATACGCAGTATTTT
>once|.|TRBJ2-5|TRBV28
CASSYRDWQQETQYF
TGTGCCAGCAGTTACCGGGACTGGCAACAAGAGACCCAGTACTTC
>once|.|TRBJ1-3|TRBV4-3
CASSQDSGGSGNTIYF
TGCGCCAGCAGCCAAGATTCGGGGGGCTCTGGAAACACCATATATTTT
>.|.|TRBJ1-5|TRBV10-2
CASSEEVGSNQPQHF
TGCGCCAGCAGTGAGGAGGTCGGAAGCAATCAGCCCCAGCATTTT
>.|.|TRBJ1-1|TRBV28
CATTGRENTEAFF
TGTGCCACCACGGGGCGGGAGAACACTGAAGCTTTCTTT
>.|TRBD1|TRBJ1-2|TRBV7-9
CASSFTGDGYTF
TGTGCCAGCAGCTTCACAGGGGATGGCTACACCTTC
>.|TRBD1|TRBJ2-6|TRBV5-6
CASSLWPGGGSGANVLTF
TGTGCCAGCAGCTTGTGGCCAGGGGGCGGCTCTGGGGCCAACGTCCTGACTTTC
>few|.|TRBJ2-7|TRBV14
CASSQDFVSLCGTGYHLQAYEQYF
TGTGCCAGCAGCCAAGATTTTGTTAGTCTTTGTGGAACAGGGTACCATCTTCAAGCTTACGAGCAGTACTTC
>once|.|TRBJ2-1|TRBV24-1
CATSDVRNEQFF
TGTGCCACCAGTGACGTCCGCAATGAGCAGTTCTTC
>.|.|TRBJ1-4|TRBV30
CAYKTGLVNEKLFF
TGTGCCTACAAGACAGGTTTGGTAAATGAAAAACTGTTTTTT
>.|.|TRBJ2-1|TRBV6-2/TRBV6-3
CASSHPPYLGPAFF
TGTGCCAGCAGCCACCCCCCCTACTTGGGCCCGGCGTTCTTC
>.|.|TRBJ2-5|TRBV12-3/TRBV12-4
CASSFGQETQYF
TGTGCCAGCAGTTTCGGCCAAGAGACCCAGTACTTC
>.|.|TRBJ2-1|TRBV28
CASSRGGFSYNEQFF
TGTGCCAGCAGTCGCGGAGGATTCTCCTACAATGAGCAGTTCTTC
>.|TRBD1|TRBJ1-2|TRBV7-3
CASSPGQNYGYTF
TGTGCCAGCAGCCCGGGACAGAACTATGGCTACACCTTC
>.|.|TRBJ1-5|TRBV7-3
CASSFESQPQHF
TGTGCCAGCAGCTTTGAGTCGCAGCCCCAGCATTTT
>.|.|TRBJ1-1|TRBV30
CAWSESTGTNTEAFF
TGTGCCTGGAGTGAATCGACAGGCACGAACACTGAAGCTTTCTTT
>.|.|TRBJ2-7|TRBV28
CASSWGGGHSYEQYF
TGTGCCAGCAGTTGGGGAGGGGGGCACTCTTACGAGCAGTACTTC
>.|TRBD2|TRBJ2-2|TRBV30
CAWSPGGKNTGELFF
TGTGCCTGGAGTCCGGGGGGAAAGAACACCGGGGAGCTGTTTTTT
>.|.|TRBJ2-1|TRBV7-3
CASSLDGSSYNEQFF
TGTGCCAGCAGTCTCGACGGGAGCTCCTACAATGAGCAGTTCTTC
>.|.|TRBJ1-1|TRBV11-2
CASSREIMNTEAFF
TGTGCCAGCAGTCGGGAGATCATGAACACTGAAGCTTTCTTT
>.|.|TRBJ1-4|TRBV7-3
CASSLISGGSNEKLFF
TGTGCCAGCAGCTTAATTTCGGGGGGAAGTAATGAAAAACTGTTTTTT
>.|.|TRBJ1-5|TRBV15
CATSRDLSVNQPQHF
TGTGCCACCAGCAGAGATTTGAGTGTCAATCAGCCCCAGCATTTT
>.|TRBD1|TRBJ2-1|TRBV5-1
CASREAGGSANEQFF
TGCGCCAGCAGGGAGGCAGGGGGCTCGGCCAATGAGCAGTTCTTC
>.|.|TRBJ2-4|TRBV15
CATSRAGGFGKNIQYF
TGTGCCACCAGCAGAGCGGGGGGCTTCGGCAAAAACATTCAGTACTTC
>.|.|TRBJ2-5|TRBV18
CASSPMHREGETQYF
TGTGCCAGCTCACCCATGCACAGGGAGGGAGAGACCCAGTACTTC
>.|TRBD1|TRBJ2-2|TRBV7-2
CASSPGTGTNTGELFF
TGTGCCAGCAGCCCCGGGACAGGCACGAACACCGGGGAGCTGTTTTTT
>.|.|TRBJ2-3|TRBV4-3
CASSQEVTGRAGVDTQYF
TGCGCCAGCAGCCAAGAAGTCACCGGCCGCGCCGGAGTGGATACGCAGTATTTT
>few|.|TRBJ2-1|TRBV2
CASSEARRGGRTTGLEQFF
TGTGCCAGCAGTGAAGCGCGTAGGGGCGGCCGTACCACGGGCCTGGAGCAGTTCTTC
>.|TRBD1|TRBJ2-2|TRBV4-2
CASSQDSETGGAGELFF
TGTGCCAGCAGCCAAGATTCGGAGACAGGGGGTGCCGGGGAGCTGTTTTTT
>.|TRBD1|TRBJ2-3|TRBV7-2
CASRLQGAGTDTQYF
TGTGCCAGCAGGCTACAGGGGGCGGGTACAGATACGCAGTATTTT
>.|.|TRBJ2-1|TRBV7-8
CASSLGPGVGSYNEQFF
TGTGCCAGCAGCTTAGGCCCCGGGGTGGGCTCCTACAATGAGCAGTTCTTC
>.|.|TRBJ2-3|TRBV5-3
CARSGGIPDTQYF
TGTGCCAGAAGCGGAGGTATCCCAGATACGCAGTATTTT
>.|.|TRBJ2-7|TRBV10-2
CASNSDSTYEQYF
TGCGCCAGCAATTCGGACAGCACCTACGAGCAGTACTTC